This T cell receptor beta chain is from a study of T cells in localized non-small cell lung cancer. Study results and caveats: Clonality peaked in uninvolved adjacent lung rather than tumor. Greater blood T cell density accompanied longer overall survival. Appearing in adjacent lung were a median about 60 of the top 100 tumor clones.

This table comes from immunoSEQ multiplex PCR, and its TCRdb copy is limited to in-frame clones, with some not included. In the table there are more than 950 clones, roughly 19% of which are singletons. With V trimmed by 5 bases and J by 8 bases, 8 bases remained unmatched. The CDR3 totals 13 residues. Samples of adjacent lung lacking atypia were obtained no closer than 2 cm to the tumor margin. On this clone itself: Its antigen is undetermined.

The V call is TRBV7-1, the J call TRBJ1-2; TRBD1 matches 7 bases. TRBV7-1 is designated an ORF whose function remains uncertain. The source of this sequence is a male donor at least 60 years old with stage III lung adenocarcinoma. Material: normal lung tissue next to the tumor, obtained before any cancer treatment. The CDR3 nucleotides read TGTGCCAGCAGCCTTACAGGGGCGCCGGGCTACACCTTC. Translated: CASSLTGAPGYTF.